The source of this T cell receptor (beta chain) is a study of blood T cell repertoires in COVID-19. Study context: The study drew acute and convalescent COVID-19 samples from the United States, Italy and Spain. In each case, the material was cDNA or gDNA derived from T cells, B-cell-depleted T cells, or PBMCs.

Original processing notes: Amplification with reference gene primers provided the estimates of nucleated cell counts. TCRdb's table, derived via immunoSEQ multiplex PCR, lists solely in-frame clones and lacks some. The DNA was the basis for D and trimming; V, J and clone size are from that table. Of around 200,000 clones in the sample, about 83% are singletons; the top ten hold 0.85% to 0.95%. The origin of this receptor is a woman aged 18 to 35 who had recovered from COVID-19. The sequenced material came from peripheral blood.

CDR3 protein: CASSLIRENTEAFF. CDR3 in DNA: TGTGCCAGCAGCTTGATCAGGGAGAACACTGAAGCTTTCTTT. The rearrangement uses TRBV5-8 and TRBJ1-1, with D perhaps TRBD1 (5 bases). The V end was cut by 1 base, the J end by 1 base, with 8 bases between. Germline CDR1 SGHTS, CDR2 YDEGEE. The CDR3 has 14 amino acids.